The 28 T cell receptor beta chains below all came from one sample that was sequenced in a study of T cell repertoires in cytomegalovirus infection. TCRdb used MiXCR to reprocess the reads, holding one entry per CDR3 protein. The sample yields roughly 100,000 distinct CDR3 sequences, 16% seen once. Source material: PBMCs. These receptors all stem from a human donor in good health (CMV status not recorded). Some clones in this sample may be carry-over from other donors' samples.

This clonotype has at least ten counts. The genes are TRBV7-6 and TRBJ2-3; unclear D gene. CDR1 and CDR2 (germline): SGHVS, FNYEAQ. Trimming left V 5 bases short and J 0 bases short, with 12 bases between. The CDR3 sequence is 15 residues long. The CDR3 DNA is TGTGCCAGCAGCCCCCTAGAGCTCAGCACAGATACGCAGTATTTT. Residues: CASSPLELSTDTQYF.

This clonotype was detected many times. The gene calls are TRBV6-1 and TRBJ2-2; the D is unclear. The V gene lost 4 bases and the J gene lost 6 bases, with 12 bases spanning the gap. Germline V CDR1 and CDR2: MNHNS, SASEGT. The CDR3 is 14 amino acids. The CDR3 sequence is CASSAGSWPGELFF. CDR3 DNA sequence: TGTGCCAGCAGTGCGGGCAGTTGGCCCGGGGAGCTGTTTTTT.

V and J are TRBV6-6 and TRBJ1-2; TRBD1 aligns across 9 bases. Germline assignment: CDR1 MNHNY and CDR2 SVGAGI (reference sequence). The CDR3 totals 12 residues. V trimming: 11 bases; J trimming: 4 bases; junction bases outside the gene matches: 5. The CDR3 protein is CAGGQGRYGYTF. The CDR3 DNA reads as TGTGCCGGGGGACAGGGTCGCTATGGCTACACCTTC.

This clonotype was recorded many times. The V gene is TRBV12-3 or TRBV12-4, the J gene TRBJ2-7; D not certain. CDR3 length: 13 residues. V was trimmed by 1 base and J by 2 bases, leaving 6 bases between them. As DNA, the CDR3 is TGTGCCAGCAGTTTAGGCGACACCTACGAGCAGTACTTC. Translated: CASSLGDTYEQYF.

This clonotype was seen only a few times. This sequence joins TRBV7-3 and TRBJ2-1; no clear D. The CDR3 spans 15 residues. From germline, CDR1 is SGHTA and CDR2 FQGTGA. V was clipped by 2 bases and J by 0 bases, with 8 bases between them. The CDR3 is CASSLSTVSYNEQFF. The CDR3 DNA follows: TGTGCCAGCAGCTTATCCACGGTCTCCTACAATGAGCAGTTCTTC.

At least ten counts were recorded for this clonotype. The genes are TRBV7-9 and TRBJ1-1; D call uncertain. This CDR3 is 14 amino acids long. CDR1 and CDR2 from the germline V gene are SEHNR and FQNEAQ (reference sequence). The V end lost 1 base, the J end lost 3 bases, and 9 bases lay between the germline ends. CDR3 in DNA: TGTGCCAGCAGCTTAGTAGAATTAGACACTGAAGCTTTCTTT. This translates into CASSLVELDTEAFF.

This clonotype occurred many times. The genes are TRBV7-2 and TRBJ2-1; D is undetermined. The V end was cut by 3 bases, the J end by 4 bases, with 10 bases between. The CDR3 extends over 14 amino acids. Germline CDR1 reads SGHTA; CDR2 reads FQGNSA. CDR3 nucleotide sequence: TGTGCCAGCAGCTTTGCTGAAAATTACAATGAGCAGTTCTTC. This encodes CASSFAENYNEQFF.

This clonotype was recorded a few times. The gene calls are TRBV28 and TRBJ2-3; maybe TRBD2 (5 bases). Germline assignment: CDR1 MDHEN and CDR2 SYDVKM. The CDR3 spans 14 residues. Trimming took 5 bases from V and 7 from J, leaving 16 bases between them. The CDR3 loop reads CASSPAGLIYTQYF. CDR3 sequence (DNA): TGTGCCAGCAGTCCTGCGGGCCTCATCTATACGCAGTATTTT. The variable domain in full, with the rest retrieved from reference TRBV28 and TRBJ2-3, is DVKVTQSSRYLVKRTGEKVFLECVQDMDHENMFWYRQDPGLGLRLIYFSYDVKMKEKGDIPEGYSVSREKKERFSLILESASTNQTSMYLCASSPAGLIYTQYFGPGTRLTVL.

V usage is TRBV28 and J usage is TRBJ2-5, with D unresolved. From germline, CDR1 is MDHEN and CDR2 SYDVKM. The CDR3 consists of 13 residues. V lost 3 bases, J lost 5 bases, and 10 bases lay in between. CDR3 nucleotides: TGTGCCAGCAGTTTTCTGGTGCAGGAGACCCAGTACTTC. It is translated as CASSFLVQETQYF. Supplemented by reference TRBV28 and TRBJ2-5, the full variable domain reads DVKVTQSSRYLVKRTGEKVFLECVQDMDHENMFWYRQDPGLGLRLIYFSYDVKMKEKGDIPEGYSVSREKKERFSLILESASTNQTSMYLCASSFLVQETQYFGPGTRLLVL.

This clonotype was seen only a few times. CDR3 loop: CASSQDPGSEQFF. The CDR3 coding sequence is TGCGCCAGCAGCCAAGACCCAGGGTCTGAGCAGTTCTTC. J is TRBJ2-1 and V is TRBV4-1; D might be TRBD1 (5 bases). Trimming left V 0 bases short and J 9 bases short, with 9 bases between. The CDR3 sequence is 13 residues long. The V gene's germline CDR1 is MGHRA and CDR2 YSYEKL.

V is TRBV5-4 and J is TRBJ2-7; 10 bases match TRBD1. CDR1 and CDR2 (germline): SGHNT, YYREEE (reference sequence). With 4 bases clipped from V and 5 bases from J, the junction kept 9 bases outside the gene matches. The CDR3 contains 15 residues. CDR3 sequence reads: CASSRRGQGTDEQYF. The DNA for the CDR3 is TGTGCCAGCAGCCGTCGGGGACAGGGGACCGACGAGCAGTACTTC.

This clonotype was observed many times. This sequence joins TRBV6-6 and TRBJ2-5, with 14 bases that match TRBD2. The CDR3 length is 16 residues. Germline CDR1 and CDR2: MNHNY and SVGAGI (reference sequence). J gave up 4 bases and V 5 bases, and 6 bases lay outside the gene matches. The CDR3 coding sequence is TGTGCCAGCAGTAACCGACTAGCGGGGGGGATAGAGACCCAGTACTTC. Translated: CASSNRLAGGIETQYF.

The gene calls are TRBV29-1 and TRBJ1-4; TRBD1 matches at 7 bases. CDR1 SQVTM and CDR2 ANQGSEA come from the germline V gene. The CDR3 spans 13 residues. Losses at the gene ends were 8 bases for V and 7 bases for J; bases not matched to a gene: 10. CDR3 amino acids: CSTPGTEGEKLFF. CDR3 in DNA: TGCAGCACCCCGGGGACAGAGGGTGAAAAACTGTTTTTT.

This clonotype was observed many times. The CDR3, as DNA: TGCAGTGCTAGAGAGCCGTCCCGGTCCACAGATACGCAGTATTTT. Translated: CSAREPSRSTDTQYF. The chain combines TRBV20-1 with TRBJ2-3, with D unresolved. The CDR3 contains 15 residues. The germline CDR1 and CDR2 sequences are DFQATT and SNEGSKA (reference sequence). V lost 0 bases to trimming and J lost 2 bases, with 12 bases between them.

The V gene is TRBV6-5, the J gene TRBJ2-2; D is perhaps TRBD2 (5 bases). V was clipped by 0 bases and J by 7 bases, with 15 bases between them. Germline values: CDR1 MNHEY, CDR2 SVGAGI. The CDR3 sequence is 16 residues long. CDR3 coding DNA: TGTGCCAGCAGTTACTCGTGGCTTCGGGCGGGCGGGGAGCTGTTTTTT. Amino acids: CASSYSWLRAGGELFF.

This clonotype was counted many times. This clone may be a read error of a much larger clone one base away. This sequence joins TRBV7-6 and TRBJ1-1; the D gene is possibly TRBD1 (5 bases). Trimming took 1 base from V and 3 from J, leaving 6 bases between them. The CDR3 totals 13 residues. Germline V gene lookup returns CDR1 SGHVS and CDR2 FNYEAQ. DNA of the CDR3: TGTGCCAGCAGCTTAGTAGGGGACACTGAAGCTTTCTTT. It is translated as CASSLVGDTEAFF.

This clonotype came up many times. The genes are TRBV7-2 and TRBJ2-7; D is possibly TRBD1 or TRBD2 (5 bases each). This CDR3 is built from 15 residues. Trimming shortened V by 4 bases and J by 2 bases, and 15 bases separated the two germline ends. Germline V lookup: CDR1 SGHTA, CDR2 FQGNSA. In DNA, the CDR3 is TGTGCCAGCAGCTACCCACGAGGGACCACCTACGAGCAGTACTTC. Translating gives CASSYPRGTTYEQYF.

The CDR3 nucleotides are TGTGCCAGCTCACCACCGTCTAGCGGGGGTTTCCAAGAGACCCAGTACTTC. Translating gives CASSPPSSGGFQETQYF. The V call is TRBV18, the J call TRBJ2-5, with 10 bases that match TRBD2. This CDR3 has 17 amino acids. Germline V lookup: CDR1 KGHSH, CDR2 LQKENI. The V and J ends lost 0 bases and 1 base, in that order; junction bases with no gene match: 5. The full variable domain, with the rest looked up from reference TRBV18 and TRBJ2-5, is NAGVMQNPRHLVRRRGQEARLRCSPMKGHSHVYWYRQLPEEGLKFMVYLQKENIIDESGMPKERFSAEFPKEGPSILRIQQVVRGDSAAYFCASSPPSSGGFQETQYFGPGTRLLVL.

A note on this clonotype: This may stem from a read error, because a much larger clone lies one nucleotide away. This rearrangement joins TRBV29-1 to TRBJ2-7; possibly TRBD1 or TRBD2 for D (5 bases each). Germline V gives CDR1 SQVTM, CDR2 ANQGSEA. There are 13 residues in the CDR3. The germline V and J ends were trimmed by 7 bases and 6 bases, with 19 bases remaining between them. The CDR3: CSAVKRGKGEQYF. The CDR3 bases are TGCAGCGCTGTAAAGAGGGGCAAGGGCGAGCAGTACTTC.

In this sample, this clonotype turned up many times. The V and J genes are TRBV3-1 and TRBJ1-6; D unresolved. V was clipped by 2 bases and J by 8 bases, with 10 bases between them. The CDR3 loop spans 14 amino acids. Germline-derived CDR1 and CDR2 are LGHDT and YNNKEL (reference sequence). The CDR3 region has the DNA TGTGCCAGCAGCCAATCTCTCACGGATTCACCCCTCCACTTT. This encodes CASSQSLTDSPLHF.

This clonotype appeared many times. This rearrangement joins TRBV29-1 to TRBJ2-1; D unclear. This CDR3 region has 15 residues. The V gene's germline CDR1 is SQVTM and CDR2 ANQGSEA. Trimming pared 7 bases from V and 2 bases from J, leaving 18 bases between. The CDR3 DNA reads TGCAGCGGGACCTTAAAGGGATCCGCCTACAATGAGCAGTTCTTC. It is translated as CSGTLKGSAYNEQFF.

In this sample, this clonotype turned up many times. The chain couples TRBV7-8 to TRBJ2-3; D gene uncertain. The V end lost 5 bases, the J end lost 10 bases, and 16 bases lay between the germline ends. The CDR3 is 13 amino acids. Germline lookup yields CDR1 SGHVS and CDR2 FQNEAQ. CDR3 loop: CASSTYGPQAQYF. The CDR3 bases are TGTGCCAGCAGCACCTATGGACCCCAAGCGCAGTATTTT.

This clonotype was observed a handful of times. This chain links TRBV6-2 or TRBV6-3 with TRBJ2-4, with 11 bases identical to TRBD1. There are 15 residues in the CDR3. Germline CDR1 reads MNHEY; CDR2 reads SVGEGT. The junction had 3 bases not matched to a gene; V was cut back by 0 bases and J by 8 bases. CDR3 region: CASSYSGTGGDIQYF. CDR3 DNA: TGTGCCAGCAGTTACTCAGGGACAGGGGGAGACATTCAGTACTTC.

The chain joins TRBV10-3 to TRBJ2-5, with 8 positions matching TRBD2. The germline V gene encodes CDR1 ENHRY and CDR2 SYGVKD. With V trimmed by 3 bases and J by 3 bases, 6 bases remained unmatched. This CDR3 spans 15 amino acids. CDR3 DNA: TGTGCCATCAGTGACCCTTGGCGGGGGGAAGAGACCCAGTACTTC. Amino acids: CAISDPWRGEETQYF.

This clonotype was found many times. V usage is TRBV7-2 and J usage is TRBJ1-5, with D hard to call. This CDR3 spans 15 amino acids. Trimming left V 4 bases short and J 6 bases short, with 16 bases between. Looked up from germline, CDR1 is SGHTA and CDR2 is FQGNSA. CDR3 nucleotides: TGTGCCAGCAGCTGGGAGGGAGCTTCTCTTCAGCCCCAGCATTTT. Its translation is CASSWEGASLQPQHF.

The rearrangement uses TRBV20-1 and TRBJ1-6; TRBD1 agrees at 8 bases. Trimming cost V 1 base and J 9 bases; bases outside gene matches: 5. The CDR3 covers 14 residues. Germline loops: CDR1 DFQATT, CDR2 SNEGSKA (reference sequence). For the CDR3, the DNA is TGCAGTGCTAGAGTGGGACAGGCTCTTTCACCCCTCCACTTT. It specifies CSARVGQALSPLHF.

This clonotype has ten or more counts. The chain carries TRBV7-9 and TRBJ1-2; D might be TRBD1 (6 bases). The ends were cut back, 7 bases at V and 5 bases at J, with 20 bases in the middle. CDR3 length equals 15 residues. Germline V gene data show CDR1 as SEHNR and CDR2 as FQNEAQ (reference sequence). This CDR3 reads CASTQHRQGTYGYTF. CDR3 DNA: TGTGCCAGCACCCAACACCGCCAAGGGACATATGGCTACACCTTC.

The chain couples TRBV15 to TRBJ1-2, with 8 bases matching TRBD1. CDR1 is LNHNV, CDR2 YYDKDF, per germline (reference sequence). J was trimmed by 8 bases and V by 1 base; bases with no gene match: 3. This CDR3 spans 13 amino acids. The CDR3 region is CATSRGQGLGYTF. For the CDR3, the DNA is TGTGCCACCAGCAGAGGACAGGGGTTGGGCTACACCTTC. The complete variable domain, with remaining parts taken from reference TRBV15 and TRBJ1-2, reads DAMVIQNPRYQVTQFGKPVTLSCSQTLNHNVMYWYQQKSSQAPKLLFHYYDKDFNNEADTPDNFQSRRPNTSFCFLDIRSPGLGDTAMYLCATSRGQGLGYTFGSGTRLTVV.